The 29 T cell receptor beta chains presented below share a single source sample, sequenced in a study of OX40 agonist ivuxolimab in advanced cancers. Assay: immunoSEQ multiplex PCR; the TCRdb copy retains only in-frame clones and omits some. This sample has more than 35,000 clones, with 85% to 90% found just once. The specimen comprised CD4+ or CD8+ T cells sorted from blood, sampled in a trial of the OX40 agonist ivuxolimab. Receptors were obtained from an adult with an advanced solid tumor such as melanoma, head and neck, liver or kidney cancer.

CDR3 region: CASSLTKGPYEQYF. In nucleotides, the CDR3 is TGTGCCAGCAGCTTAACAAAGGGGCCCTACGAGCAGTACTTC. This chain links TRBV7-3 with TRBJ2-7, with a weak D call TRBD1 (5 bases). The length of the CDR3 is 14 residues. Looked up from germline, CDR1 is SGHTA and CDR2 is FQGTGA. V was cut by 0 bases and J by 2 bases, with 8 bases left in between.

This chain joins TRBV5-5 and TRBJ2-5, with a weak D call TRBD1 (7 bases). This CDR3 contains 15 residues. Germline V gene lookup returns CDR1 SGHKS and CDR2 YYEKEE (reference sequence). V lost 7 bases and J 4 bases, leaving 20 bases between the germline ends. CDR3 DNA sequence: TGTGCCAGCTACCCGGAGGGGGCCAGGAGAGAGACCCAGTACTTC. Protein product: CASYPEGARRETQYF.

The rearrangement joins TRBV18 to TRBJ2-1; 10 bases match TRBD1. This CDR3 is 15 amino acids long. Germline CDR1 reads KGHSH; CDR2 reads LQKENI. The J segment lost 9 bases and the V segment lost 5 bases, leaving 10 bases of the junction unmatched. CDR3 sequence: CASSAGQGPFIEQFF. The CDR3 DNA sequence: TGTGCCAGCTCAGCGGGACAGGGGCCCTTTATTGAGCAGTTCTTC.

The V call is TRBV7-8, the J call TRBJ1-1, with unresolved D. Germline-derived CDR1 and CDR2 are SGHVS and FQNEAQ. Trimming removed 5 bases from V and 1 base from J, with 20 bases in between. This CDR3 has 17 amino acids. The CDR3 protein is CASSNDVRKKSNTEAFF. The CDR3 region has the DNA TGTGCCAGCAGCAACGACGTGAGGAAGAAATCGAACACTGAAGCTTTCTTT.

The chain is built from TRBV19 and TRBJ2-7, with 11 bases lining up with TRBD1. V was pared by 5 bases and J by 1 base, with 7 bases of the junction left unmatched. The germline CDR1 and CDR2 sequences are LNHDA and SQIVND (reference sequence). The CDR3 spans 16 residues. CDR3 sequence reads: CASSAVRDRGSYEQYF. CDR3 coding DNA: TGTGCCAGTAGTGCGGTAAGGGACAGGGGGTCCTACGAGCAGTACTTC.

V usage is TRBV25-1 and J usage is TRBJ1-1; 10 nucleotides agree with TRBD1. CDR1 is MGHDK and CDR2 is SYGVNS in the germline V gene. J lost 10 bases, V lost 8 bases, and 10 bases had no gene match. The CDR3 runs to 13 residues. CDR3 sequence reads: CASGTGAQRRAFF. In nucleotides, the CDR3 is TGTGCCAGCGGGACAGGGGCCCAGAGAAGAGCTTTCTTT.

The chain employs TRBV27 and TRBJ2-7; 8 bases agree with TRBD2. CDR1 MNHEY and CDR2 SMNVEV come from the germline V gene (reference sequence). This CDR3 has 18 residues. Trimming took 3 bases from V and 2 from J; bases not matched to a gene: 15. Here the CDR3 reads CASSFFRRGLVGPYEQYF. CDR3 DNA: TGTGCCAGCAGTTTCTTTCGTAGGGGACTAGTGGGACCCTACGAGCAGTACTTC.

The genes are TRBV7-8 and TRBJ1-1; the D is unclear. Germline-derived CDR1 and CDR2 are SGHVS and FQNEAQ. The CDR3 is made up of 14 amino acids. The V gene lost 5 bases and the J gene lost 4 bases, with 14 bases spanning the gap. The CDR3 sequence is CASSAASLATEAFF. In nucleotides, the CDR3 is TGTGCCAGCAGCGCAGCTAGTCTGGCCACTGAAGCTTTCTTT.

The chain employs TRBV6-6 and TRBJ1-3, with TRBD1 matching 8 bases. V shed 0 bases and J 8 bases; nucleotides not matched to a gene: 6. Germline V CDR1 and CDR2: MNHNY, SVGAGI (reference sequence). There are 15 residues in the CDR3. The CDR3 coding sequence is TGTGCCAGCAGTTACTCGACAGGGGAGCAATACACCATATATTTT. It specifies CASSYSTGEQYTIYF.

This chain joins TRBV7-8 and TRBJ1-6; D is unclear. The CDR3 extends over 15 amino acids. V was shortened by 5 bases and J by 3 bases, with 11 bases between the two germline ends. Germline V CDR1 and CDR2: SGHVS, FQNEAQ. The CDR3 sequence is CASSARASYNSPLHF. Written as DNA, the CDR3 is TGTGCCAGCAGCGCGCGGGCCAGCTATAATTCACCCCTCCACTTT.

The CDR3 DNA reads as TGTGCCAGCTCACCATCCGAAGAGACCCAGTACTTC. Its translation is CASSPSEETQYF. The chain is built from TRBV18 and TRBJ2-5; D is ambiguous. The germline CDR1 and CDR2 sequences are KGHSH and LQKENI. Trimming removed 2 bases from V and 3 bases from J, with 4 bases in between. The CDR3 spans 12 residues.

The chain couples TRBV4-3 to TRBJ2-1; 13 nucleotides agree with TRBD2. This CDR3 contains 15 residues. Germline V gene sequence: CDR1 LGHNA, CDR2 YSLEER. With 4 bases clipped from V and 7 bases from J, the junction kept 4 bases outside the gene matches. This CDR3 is CASSLRTSGGNEQFF. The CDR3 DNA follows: TGCGCCAGCAGCCTAAGGACTAGCGGGGGTAATGAGCAGTTCTTC.

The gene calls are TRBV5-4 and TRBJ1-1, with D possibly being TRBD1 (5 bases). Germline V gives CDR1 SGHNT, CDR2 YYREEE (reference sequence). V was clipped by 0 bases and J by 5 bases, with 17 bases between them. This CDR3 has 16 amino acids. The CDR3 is CASSLAQKGRGTEAFF. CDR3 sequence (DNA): TGTGCCAGCAGCTTGGCCCAGAAGGGGAGGGGAACTGAAGCTTTCTTT.

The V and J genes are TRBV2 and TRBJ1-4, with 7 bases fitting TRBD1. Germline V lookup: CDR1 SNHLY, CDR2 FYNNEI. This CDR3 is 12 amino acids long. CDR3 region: CARGQRGEKLFF. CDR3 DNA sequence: TGTGCACGGGGACAGAGGGGTGAAAAACTGTTTTTT. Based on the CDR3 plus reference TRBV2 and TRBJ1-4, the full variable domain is EPEVTQTPSHQVTQMGQEVILRCVPISNHLYFYWYRQILGQKVEFLVSFYNNEISEKSEIFDDQFSVERPDGSNFTLKIRSTKLEDSAMYFCARGQRGEKLFFGSGTQLSVL.

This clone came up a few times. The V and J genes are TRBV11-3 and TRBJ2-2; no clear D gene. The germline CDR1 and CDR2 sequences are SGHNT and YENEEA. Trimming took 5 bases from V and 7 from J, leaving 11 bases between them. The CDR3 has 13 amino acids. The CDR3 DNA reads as TGTGCCAGCAGCCCGGACGGAAACGGGGAGCTGTTTTTT. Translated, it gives CASSPDGNGELFF.

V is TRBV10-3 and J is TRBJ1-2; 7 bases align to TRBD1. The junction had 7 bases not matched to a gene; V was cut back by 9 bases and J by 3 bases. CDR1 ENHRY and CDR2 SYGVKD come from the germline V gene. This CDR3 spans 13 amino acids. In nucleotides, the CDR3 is TGTGCCATTCGGAGGCAGGGGGACTATGGCTACACCTTC. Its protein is CAIRRQGDYGYTF.

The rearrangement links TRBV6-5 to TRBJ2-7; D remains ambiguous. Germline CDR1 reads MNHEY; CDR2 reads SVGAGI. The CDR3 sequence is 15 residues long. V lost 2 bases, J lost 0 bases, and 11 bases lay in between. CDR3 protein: CASSYDMESSYEQYF. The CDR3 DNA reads TGTGCCAGCAGTTACGATATGGAGAGCTCCTACGAGCAGTACTTC.

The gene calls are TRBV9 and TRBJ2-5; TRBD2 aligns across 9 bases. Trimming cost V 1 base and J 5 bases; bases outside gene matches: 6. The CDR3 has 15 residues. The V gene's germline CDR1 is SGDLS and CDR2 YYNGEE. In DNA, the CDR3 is TGTGCCAGCAGCGTACTAGCGGGGATGACGGAGACCCAGTACTTC. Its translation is CASSVLAGMTETQYF.

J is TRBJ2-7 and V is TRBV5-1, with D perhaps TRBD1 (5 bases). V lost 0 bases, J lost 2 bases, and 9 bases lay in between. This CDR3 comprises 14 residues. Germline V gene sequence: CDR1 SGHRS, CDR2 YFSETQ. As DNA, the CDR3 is TGCGCCAGCAGCTTGGTCCAGGGCCCCTACGAGCAGTACTTC. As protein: CASSLVQGPYEQYF.

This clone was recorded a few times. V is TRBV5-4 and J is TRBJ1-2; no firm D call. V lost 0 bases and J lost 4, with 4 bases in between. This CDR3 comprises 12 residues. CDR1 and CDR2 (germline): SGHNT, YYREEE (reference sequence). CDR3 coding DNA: TGTGCCAGCAGCTTGGACAGCTATGGCTACACCTTC. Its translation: CASSLDSYGYTF.

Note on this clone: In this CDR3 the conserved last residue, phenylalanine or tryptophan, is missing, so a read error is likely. As DNA, the CDR3 is TGTGCCAGCAGTGAAGGGGCGGCAGTCTTTGATAATTCACCCCTCCACCTT. This sequence encodes CASSEGAAVFDNSPLHL. The rearrangement uses TRBV6-1 and TRBJ1-6; D is uncertain. CDR1 is MNHNS and CDR2 is SASEGT in the germline V gene. This CDR3 comprises 17 residues. The V and J ends lost 1 base and 5 bases respectively, with 15 bases between them.

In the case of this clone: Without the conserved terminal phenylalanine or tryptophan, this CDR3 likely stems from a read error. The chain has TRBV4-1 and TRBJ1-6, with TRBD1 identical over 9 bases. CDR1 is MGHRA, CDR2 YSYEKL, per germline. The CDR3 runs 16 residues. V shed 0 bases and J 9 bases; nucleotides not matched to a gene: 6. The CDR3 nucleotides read TGCGCCAGCAGCCAAGAGGTGGGACAGGGCGGTTCACCCCTCCACCTT. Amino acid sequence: CASSQEVGQGGSPLHL.

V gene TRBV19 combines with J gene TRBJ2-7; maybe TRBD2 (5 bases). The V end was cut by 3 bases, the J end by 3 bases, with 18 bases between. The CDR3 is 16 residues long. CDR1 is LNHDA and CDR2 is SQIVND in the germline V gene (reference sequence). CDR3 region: CASSIGLTIGNYEQYF. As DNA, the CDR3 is TGTGCCAGTAGTATCGGACTCACTATAGGGAACTACGAGCAGTACTTC.

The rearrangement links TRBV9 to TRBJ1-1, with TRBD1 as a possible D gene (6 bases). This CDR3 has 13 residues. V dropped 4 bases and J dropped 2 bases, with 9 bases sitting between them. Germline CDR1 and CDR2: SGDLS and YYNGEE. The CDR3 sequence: CASSWGANTEAFF. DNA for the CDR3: TGTGCCAGCAGCTGGGGGGCTAACACTGAAGCTTTCTTT.

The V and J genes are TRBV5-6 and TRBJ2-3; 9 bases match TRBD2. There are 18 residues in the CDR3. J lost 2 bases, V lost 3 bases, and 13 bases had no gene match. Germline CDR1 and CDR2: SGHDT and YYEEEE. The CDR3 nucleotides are TGTGCCAGCAGCTCCACCCTGGGACTAGCAGTTAACACAGATACGCAGTATTTT. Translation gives CASSSTLGLAVNTDTQYF. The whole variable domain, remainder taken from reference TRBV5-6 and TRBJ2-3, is DAGVTQSPTHLIKTRGQQVTLRCSPKSGHDTVSWYQQALGQGPQFIFQYYEEEERQRGNFPDRFSGHQFPNYSSELNVNALLLGDSALYLCASSSTLGLAVNTDTQYFGPGTRLTVL.

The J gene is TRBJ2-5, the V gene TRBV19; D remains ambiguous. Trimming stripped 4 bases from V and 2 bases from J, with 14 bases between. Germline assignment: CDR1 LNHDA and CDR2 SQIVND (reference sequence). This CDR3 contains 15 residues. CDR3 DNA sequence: TGTGCCAGTAGTACACTGGGCGGCCTACAAGAGACCCAGTACTTC. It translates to CASSTLGGLQETQYF.

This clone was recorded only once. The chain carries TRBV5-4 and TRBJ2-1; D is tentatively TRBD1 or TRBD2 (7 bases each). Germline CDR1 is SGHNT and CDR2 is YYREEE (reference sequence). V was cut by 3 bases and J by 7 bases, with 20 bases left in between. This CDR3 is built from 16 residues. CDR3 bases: TGTGCCAGCAGCTCGGCGGGGGTTTACAGGGGAAATGAGCAGTTCTTC. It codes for CASSSAGVYRGNEQFF.

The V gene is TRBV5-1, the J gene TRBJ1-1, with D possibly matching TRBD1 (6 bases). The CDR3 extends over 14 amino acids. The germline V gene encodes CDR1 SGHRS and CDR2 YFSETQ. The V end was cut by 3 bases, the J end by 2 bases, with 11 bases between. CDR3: CASSSGQPNTEAFF. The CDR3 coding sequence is TGCGCCAGCAGCTCCGGACAGCCCAACACTGAAGCTTTCTTT.

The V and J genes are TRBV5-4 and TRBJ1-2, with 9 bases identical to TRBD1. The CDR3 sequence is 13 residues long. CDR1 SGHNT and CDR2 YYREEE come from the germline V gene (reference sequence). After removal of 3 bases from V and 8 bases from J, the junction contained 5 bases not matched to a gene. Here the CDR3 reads CASSYGQGLGYTF. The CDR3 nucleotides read TGTGCCAGCAGCTACGGACAGGGGCTGGGCTACACCTTC.